The 16 T cell receptor beta chains in this list originate from one sample, sequenced in a study of Ad26.COV2.S vaccination and SARS-CoV-2 variants. Treatment reported: over 15 received Ad26.COV2.S at low or high dose, single or two shots; several received placebo; per-sample allocation not given. Day 63 after the first vaccine or placebo injection was the time point for sampling. Using immunoSEQ multiplex PCR, the repertoire was profiled, and TCRdb retains in-frame clones only, with some absent. This table holds roughly 700,000 clones, about 90% found once. Sequencing used peripheral blood, obtained in a trial of Ad26.COV2.S vaccine versus placebo. These receptors all come from a person aged 18 to 65 who received the Ad26.COV2.S COVID-19 vaccine or a placebo.

This clone was picked up one time. The CDR3 region has the DNA TGTGCCAGCAGCGTAGGAGAGGAGCAGTACTTC. The encoded protein is CASSVGEEQYF. V is TRBV9 and J is TRBJ2-7; D not resolved. Trimming took off 0 bases at V and 7 bases at J, with 5 bases between the two ends. Germline values: CDR1 SGDLS, CDR2 YYNGEE. CDR3 size: 11 residues.

This chain uses TRBV6-5 with TRBJ2-2; D remains ambiguous. The CDR3 has 13 residues. In germline, CDR1 is MNHEY, CDR2 SVGAGI. The V end was cut by 7 bases, the J end by 5 bases, with 11 bases between. The CDR3 region is CASTQTPTGELFF. The CDR3 DNA reads TGTGCCAGCACACAGACTCCTACCGGGGAGCTGTTTTTT.

The genes are TRBV6-1 and TRBJ1-3; the match to TRBD1 covers 7 bases. Looked up from germline, CDR1 is MNHNS and CDR2 is SASEGT. The V and J ends lost 3 bases and 2 bases, in that order; junction bases with no gene match: 10. The CDR3 is made up of 17 amino acids. This CDR3 reads CASSDGSGRGTGNTIYF. CDR3 nucleotide sequence: TGTGCCAGCAGTGATGGGTCGGGCAGGGGGACTGGAAACACCATATATTTT.

This sequence joins TRBV10-3 and TRBJ2-5, with unresolved D. The CDR3 runs 13 residues. Germline CDR1 reads ENHRY; CDR2 reads SYGVKD. Trimming removed 4 bases from V and 5 bases from J, with 11 bases in between. The CDR3 protein is CAISVLVEETQYF. DNA for the CDR3: TGTGCCATCAGTGTATTGGTAGAGGAGACCCAGTACTTC.

As concerns this clone: The same CDR3 arises from other DNA sequences in this sample as well. The rearrangement links TRBV30 to TRBJ1-5, with 8 bases that match TRBD1. Trimming at V came to 1 base and at J to 4 bases, leaving 3 bases not matched to a gene. The CDR3 is made up of 14 amino acids. Germline loops: CDR1 GTSNPN, CDR2 SVGIG (reference sequence). In DNA, the CDR3 is TGTGCCTGGAGTGGTGGACAGGGAAATCAGCCCCAGCATTTT. It yields the protein CAWSGGQGNQPQHF.

CDR3 region: CASSLQGSDEAFF. CDR3 bases: TGTGCCAGCAGCTTACAGGGGTCCGATGAAGCTTTCTTT. The V gene is TRBV7-3, the J gene TRBJ1-1; possibly TRBD1 for D (6 bases). V was trimmed by 2 bases and J by 7 bases, leaving 11 bases between them. Germline-derived CDR1 and CDR2 are SGHTA and FQGTGA. This CDR3 has 13 amino acids.

The chain employs TRBV13 and TRBJ1-1; D call uncertain. This CDR3 has 15 amino acids. V was clipped by 5 bases and J by 1 base, with 14 bases between them. Germline V gene data show CDR1 as PRHDT and CDR2 as FYEKMQ (reference sequence). The CDR3 protein is CASSPLHIGNTEAFF. In DNA form, the CDR3 reads TGTGCCAGCAGCCCTCTCCATATCGGGAACACTGAAGCTTTCTTT.

The chain has TRBV24-1 and TRBJ1-6, with D unresolved. The CDR3 covers 13 residues. V lost 3 bases to trimming and J lost 7 bases, with 6 bases between them. The germline gives CDR1 KGHDR, CDR2 SFDVKD. For the CDR3, the DNA is TGTGCCACCAGTGATAAGCCGAATTCACCCCTCCACTTT. Protein product: CATSDKPNSPLHF.

The rearrangement joins TRBV6-5 to TRBJ1-6; 7 bases fit TRBD1. CDR3 length: 14 residues. Trimming at V came to 7 bases and at J to 10 bases, leaving 10 bases not matched to a gene. Germline CDR1 and CDR2: MNHEY and SVGAGI. The CDR3 region is CASNVQPGGSPLHF. The CDR3 region has the DNA TGTGCCAGCAACGTACAGCCAGGGGGGTCACCCCTCCACTTT.

This chain joins TRBV5-1 and TRBJ2-2, with D uncertain. This CDR3 is 16 amino acids long. Deletions cut 0 bases from V and 1 base from J, with 10 bases between. Germline V gene sequence: CDR1 SGHRS, CDR2 YFSETQ. In DNA, the CDR3 is TGCGCCAGCAGCTTGGCTCAGCAAGAGAACACCGGGGAGCTGTTTTTT. This codes for CASSLAQQENTGELFF.

The rearrangement joins TRBV7-3 to TRBJ2-5; D is uncertain. Germline loops: CDR1 SGHTA, CDR2 FQGTGA. V was shortened by 6 bases and J by 4 bases, with 12 bases between the two germline ends. This CDR3 region has 13 residues. CDR3 nucleotide sequence: TGTGCCAGCAGTCCTAGACTGCGAGAGACCCAGTACTTC. Its translation is CASSPRLRETQYF.

As regards this clone: This same CDR3 is encoded by further DNA sequences in the sample. This sequence joins TRBV11-2 and TRBJ1-1; 8 bases are shared with TRBD1. Per germline, CDR1 SGHAT and CDR2 FQNNGV. This CDR3 is built from 15 residues. Unmatched junction bases numbered 6, after V lost 5 bases and J lost 1 base. The CDR3 region is CASSLTGTGNTEAFF. The CDR3 DNA follows: TGTGCCAGCAGCCTGACAGGGACAGGGAACACTGAAGCTTTCTTT.

The V and J genes are TRBV3-1 (or the pseudogene TRBV3-2) and TRBJ2-1, with D possibly called TRBD1 or TRBD2 (5 bases each). The CDR3 covers 16 residues. Germline CDR1 and CDR2: LGHDT and YNNKEL (reference sequence). Trimming removed 4 bases at V and 10 bases at J, with 23 bases between. Here the CDR3 reads CASSLFRGPTLGEQFF. The CDR3 bases are TGTGCCAGCAGCCTATTCCGGGGACCCACTCTGGGGGAGCAGTTCTTC.

The gene calls are TRBV6-2 or TRBV6-3 and TRBJ1-1; 9 bases match TRBD1. CDR1 MNHEY and CDR2 SVGEGT come from the germline V gene. The CDR3 contains 15 residues. With V trimmed by 6 bases and J by 5 bases, 10 bases remained unmatched. The CDR3 bases are TGTGCCAGCAGCTTTACAGGGGGCTTTGGAACTGAAGCTTTCTTT. This gives the protein CASSFTGGFGTEAFF.

This chain uses TRBV18 with TRBJ1-2; D is unresolved. CDR1 is KGHSH, CDR2 LQKENI, per germline. The CDR3 spans 12 residues. V was shortened by 6 bases and J by 5 bases, with 10 bases between the two germline ends. The CDR3 DNA is TGTGCCAGCTCGTACGGGCCATATGGCTACACCTTC. It yields the protein CASSYGPYGYTF.

The chain is built from TRBV12-3 or TRBV12-4 and TRBJ2-5; the D is unclear. Trimming stripped 5 bases from V and 6 bases from J, with 7 bases between. This CDR3 contains 11 residues. The chain's CDR3 is CASSTVKTQYF. The CDR3 bases are TGTGCCAGCAGTACGGTAAAGACCCAGTACTTC.